This entry describes one T cell receptor beta chain. Its cognate antigen is unknown. The data belong to a study of CD8 T cells in Susac syndrome. Whole-study results and caveats: TCR sequencing and HLA analysis covered a relatively small number of individuals.

This CDR3 region has 16 residues. Trimming cost V 0 bases and J 3 bases, with 14 bases left between them. The germline V gene encodes CDR1 MGHDK and CDR2 SYGVNS. A quantity of about 0.5 to 1 ug RNA underwent reverse transcription using random hexamers. The amplification used immunoSEQ multiplex PCR on TCR beta CDR3; it spanned 54 Vbeta and 13 Jbeta. TCRdb independently ran MiXCR on the immunoSEQ multiplex PCR reads; one entry per CDR3 protein. The repertoire holds about 300,000 distinct CDR3 sequences, with 70% to 90% as singletons. The T cells that were sequenced for TCR beta were CD8+ and CD4+ cells from blood. Negative isolation was used for CD8+ and CD4+ T cells and FACS enrichment for TEMRA cells.

V is TRBV25-1 and J is TRBJ2-5; possibly TRBD2 for D (5 bases). The clonotype comes from a human donor with multiple sclerosis. Sequencing was performed on CD8+ T cells from PBMCs. Here the CDR3 reads CASSEYPGGPEETQYF. Written as DNA, the CDR3 is TGTGCCAGCAGTGAATATCCCGGCGGGCCCGAAGAGACCCAGTACTTC. The full variable domain, with the rest looked up from reference TRBV25-1 and TRBJ2-5, is EADIYQTPRYLVIGTGKKITLECSQTMGHDKMYWYQQDPGMELHLIHYSYGVNSTEKGDLSSESTVSRIRTEHFPLTLESARPSHTSQYLCASSEYPGGPEETQYFGPGTRLLVL.